This TCR beta chain is drawn from a study of blood T cell repertoires in COVID-19. Study summary: Whether acute or convalescent, the COVID-19 samples came from the United States, Italy and Spain. The cDNA or gDNA used as material had been derived from T cells, B-cell-depleted T cells, or PBMCs.

Germline lookup yields CDR1 LNHDA and CDR2 SQIVND (reference sequence). The germline V and J ends were trimmed by 6 bases and 0 bases, with 12 bases remaining between them. The CDR3 totals 15 residues. In the original analysis: Estimation of nucleated cell counts was performed using reference gene primer amplification. The data were produced by immunoSEQ multiplex PCR, yet TCRdb's version contains in-frame clones alone and is incomplete. The DNA gave D and trimming, while V, J and clone size come from that table. The data contain more than 95,000 clones, 88% of them singletons. This clonotype originated in a man aged 50 or older with acute or convalescent COVID-19. This chain connects TRBV19 to TRBJ2-1; maybe TRBD1 (6 bases). Material for sequencing was peripheral blood. The CDR3 loop reads CASSPTGHSYNEQFF. Written as DNA, the CDR3 is TGTGCCAGTAGCCCCACAGGGCACTCCTACAATGAGCAGTTCTTC.